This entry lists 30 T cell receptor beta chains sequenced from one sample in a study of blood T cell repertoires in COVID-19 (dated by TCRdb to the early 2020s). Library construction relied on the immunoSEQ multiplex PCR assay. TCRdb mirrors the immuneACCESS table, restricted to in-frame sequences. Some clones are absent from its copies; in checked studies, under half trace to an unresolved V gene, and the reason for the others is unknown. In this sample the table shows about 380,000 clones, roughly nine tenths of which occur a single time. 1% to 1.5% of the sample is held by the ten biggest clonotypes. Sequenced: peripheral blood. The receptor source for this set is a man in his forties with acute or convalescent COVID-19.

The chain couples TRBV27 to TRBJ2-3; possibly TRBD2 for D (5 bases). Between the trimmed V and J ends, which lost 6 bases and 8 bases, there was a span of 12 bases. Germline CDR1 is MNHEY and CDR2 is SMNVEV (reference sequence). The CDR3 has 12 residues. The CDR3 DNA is TGTGCCAGCAGCTCAGTAGGAGGTACGCAGTATTTT. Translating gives CASSSVGGTQYF.

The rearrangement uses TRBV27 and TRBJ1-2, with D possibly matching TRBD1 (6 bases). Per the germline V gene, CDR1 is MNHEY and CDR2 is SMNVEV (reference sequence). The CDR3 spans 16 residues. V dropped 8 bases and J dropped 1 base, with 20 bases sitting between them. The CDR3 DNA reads TGTGCCAGCCCCAAAGGGGGGGGAAGAGGTAACTATGGCTACACCTTC. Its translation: CASPKGGGRGNYGYTF.

CDR3 in amino acids: CASSLLYFSGRRRGYEQYF. CDR3 nucleotides: TGTGCCAGCAGTTTATTGTATTTTAGCGGGAGGCGAAGGGGGTACGAGCAGTACTTC. The chain joins TRBV27 to TRBJ2-7, with 10 bases that match TRBD2. CDR1 is MNHEY, CDR2 SMNVEV, per germline (reference sequence). The CDR3 sequence is 19 residues long. The J segment lost 4 bases and the V segment lost 1 base, leaving 16 bases of the junction unmatched.

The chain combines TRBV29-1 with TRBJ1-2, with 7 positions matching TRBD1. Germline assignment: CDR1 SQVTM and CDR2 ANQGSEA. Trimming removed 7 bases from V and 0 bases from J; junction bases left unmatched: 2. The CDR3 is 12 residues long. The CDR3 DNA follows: TGCAGCGATGGACAGGCTAACTATGGCTACACCTTC. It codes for CSDGQANYGYTF.

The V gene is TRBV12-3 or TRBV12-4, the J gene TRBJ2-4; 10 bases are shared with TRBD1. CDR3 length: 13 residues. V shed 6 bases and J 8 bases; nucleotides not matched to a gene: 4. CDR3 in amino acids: CASSRDRGYIQYF. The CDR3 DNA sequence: TGTGCCAGCAGCCGGGACAGGGGATACATTCAGTACTTC.

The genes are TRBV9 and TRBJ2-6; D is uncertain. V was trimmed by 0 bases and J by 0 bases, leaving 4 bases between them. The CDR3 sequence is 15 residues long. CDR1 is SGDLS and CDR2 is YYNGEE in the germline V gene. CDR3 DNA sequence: TGTGCCAGCAGCGTAGGGAGCTCTGGGGCCAACGTCCTGACTTTC. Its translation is CASSVGSSGANVLTF.

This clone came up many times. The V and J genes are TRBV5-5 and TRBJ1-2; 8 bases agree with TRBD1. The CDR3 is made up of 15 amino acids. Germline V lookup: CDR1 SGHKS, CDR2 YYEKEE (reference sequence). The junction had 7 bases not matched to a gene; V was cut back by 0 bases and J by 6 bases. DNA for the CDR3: TGTGCCAGCAGCTTGGTGGGGCAGGGGGCGGATGGCTACACCTTC. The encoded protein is CASSLVGQGADGYTF.

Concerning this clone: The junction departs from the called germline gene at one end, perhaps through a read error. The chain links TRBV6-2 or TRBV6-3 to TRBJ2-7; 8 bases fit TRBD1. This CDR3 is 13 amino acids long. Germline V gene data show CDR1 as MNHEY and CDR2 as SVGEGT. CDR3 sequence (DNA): TGTGCCAGCAGTACCTATTCGACAGGGGCCCTCCTCTTC. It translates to CASSTYSTGALLF.

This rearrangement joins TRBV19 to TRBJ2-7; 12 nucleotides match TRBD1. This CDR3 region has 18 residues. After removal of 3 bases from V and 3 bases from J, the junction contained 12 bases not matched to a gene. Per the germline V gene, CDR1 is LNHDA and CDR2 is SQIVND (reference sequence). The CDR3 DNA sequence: TGTGCCAGTAGTATTGGGACAGGGGGCTCCCTAGGGGACTACGAGCAGTACTTC. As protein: CASSIGTGGSLGDYEQYF.

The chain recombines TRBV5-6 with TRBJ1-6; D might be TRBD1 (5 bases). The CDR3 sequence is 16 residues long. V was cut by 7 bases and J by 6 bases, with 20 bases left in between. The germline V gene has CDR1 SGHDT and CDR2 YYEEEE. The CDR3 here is CASGSLRSGRNSPLHF. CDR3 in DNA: TGTGCCAGCGGAAGCTTGAGGTCAGGGCGTAATTCACCCCTCCACTTT.

The CDR3 sequence: CASSPSPLNTEAFF. The CDR3 DNA reads TGTGCCAGCAGTCCCTCTCCCCTGAACACTGAAGCTTTCTTT. This chain uses TRBV28 with TRBJ1-1; D is uncertain. This CDR3 is built from 14 residues. V lost 5 bases, J lost 0 bases, and 10 bases lay in between. Germline V lookup: CDR1 MDHEN, CDR2 SYDVKM.

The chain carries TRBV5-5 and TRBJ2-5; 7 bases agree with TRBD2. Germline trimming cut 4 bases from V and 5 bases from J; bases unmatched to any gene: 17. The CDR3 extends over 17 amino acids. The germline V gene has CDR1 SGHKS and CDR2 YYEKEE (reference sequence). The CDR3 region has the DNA TGTGCCAGCAGCCACGTCCTTCCTCTGGTCGGGGGGGAGACCCAGTACTTC. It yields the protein CASSHVLPLVGGETQYF.

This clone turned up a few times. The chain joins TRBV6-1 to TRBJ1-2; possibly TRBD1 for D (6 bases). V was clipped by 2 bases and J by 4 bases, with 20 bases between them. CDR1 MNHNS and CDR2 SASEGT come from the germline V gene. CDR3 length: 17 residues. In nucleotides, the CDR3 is TGTGCCAGCAGTGAATTTCCCCCGGACAGCCTTACCTATGGCTACACCTTC. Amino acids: CASSEFPPDSLTYGYTF.

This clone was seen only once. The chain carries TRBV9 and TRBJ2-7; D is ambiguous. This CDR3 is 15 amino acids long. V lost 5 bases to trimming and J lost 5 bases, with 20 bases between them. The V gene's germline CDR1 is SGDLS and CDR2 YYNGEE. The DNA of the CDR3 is TGTGCCAGCAGTATATTTGGGCAGGTCGAAGACGAGCAGTACTTC. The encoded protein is CASSIFGQVEDEQYF.

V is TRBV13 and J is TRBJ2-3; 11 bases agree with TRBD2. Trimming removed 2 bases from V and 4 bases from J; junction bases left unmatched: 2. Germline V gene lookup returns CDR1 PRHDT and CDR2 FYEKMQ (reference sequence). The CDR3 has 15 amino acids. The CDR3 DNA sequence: TGTGCCAGCAGCTTACGACTAGCGGGACCAGATACGCAGTATTTT. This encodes CASSLRLAGPDTQYF.

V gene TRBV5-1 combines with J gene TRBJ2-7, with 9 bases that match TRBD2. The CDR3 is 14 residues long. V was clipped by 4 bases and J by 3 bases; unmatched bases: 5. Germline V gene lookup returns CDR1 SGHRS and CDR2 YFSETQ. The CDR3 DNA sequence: TGCGCCAGCAGCACGACTAGCGGAAACTACGAGCAGTACTTC. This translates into CASSTTSGNYEQYF.

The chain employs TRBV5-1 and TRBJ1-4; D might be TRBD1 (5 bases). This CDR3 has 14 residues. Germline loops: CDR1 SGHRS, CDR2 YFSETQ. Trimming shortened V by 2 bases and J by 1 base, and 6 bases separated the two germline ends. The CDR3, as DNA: TGCGCCAGCAGCTTCGACAGAACTAATGAAAAACTGTTTTTT. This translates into CASSFDRTNEKLFF.

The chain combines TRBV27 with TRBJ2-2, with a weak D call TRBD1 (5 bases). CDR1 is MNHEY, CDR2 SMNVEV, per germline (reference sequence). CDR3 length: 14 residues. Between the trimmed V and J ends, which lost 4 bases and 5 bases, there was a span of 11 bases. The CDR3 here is CASSSPRATGELFF. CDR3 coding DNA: TGTGCCAGCAGTTCTCCCAGGGCTACCGGGGAGCTGTTTTTT.

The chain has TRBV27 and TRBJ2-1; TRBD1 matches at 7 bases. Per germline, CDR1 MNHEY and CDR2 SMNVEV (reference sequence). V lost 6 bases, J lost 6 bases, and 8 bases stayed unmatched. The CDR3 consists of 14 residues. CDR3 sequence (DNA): TGTGCCAGCAGCTTAAACAACAGGGGCAATGAGCAGTTCTTC. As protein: CASSLNNRGNEQFF.

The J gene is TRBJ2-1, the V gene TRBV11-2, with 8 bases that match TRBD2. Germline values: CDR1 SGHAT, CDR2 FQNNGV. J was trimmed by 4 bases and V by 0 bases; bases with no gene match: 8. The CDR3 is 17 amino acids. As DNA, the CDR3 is TGTGCCAGCAGCTTAGATAGGTGGCTAGCGGGTTACAATGAGCAGTTCTTC. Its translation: CASSLDRWLAGYNEQFF. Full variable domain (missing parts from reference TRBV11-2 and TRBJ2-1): EAGVAQSPRYKIIEKRQSVAFWCNPISGHATLYWYQQILGQGPKLLIQFQNNGVVDDSQLPKDRFSAERLKGVDSTLKIQPAKLEDSAVYLCASSLDRWLAGYNEQFFGPGTRLTVL.

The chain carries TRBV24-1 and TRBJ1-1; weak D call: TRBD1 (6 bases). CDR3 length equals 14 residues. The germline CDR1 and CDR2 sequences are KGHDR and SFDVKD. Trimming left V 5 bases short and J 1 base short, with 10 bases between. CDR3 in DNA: TGTGCCACCAGTGCGGACAGCTCGAACACTGAAGCTTTCTTT. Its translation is CATSADSSNTEAFF.

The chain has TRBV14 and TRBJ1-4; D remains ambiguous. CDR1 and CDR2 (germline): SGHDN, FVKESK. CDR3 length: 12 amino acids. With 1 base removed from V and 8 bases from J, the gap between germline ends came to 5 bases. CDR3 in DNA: TGTGCCAGCAGCCAAGGGCGGGAAAAACTGTTTTTT. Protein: CASSQGREKLFF.

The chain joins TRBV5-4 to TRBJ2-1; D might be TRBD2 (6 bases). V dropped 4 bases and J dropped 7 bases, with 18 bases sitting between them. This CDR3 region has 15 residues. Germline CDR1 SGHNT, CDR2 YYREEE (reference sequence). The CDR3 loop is CASSLGGRRGNEQFF. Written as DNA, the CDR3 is TGTGCCAGCAGCCTGGGCGGACGGAGGGGTAATGAGCAGTTCTTC.

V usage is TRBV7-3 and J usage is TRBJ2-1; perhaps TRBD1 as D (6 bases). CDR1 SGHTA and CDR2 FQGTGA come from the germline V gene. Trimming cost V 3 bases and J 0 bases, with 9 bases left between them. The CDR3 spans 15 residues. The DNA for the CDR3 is TGTGCCAGCAGCTTGCAGGGGAGCTCCTACAATGAGCAGTTCTTC. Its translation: CASSLQGSSYNEQFF.

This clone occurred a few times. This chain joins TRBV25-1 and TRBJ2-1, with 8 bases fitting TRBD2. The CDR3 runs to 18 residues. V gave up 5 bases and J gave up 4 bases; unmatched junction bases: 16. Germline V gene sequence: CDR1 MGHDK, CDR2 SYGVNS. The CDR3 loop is CASSSTAGAALPYNEQFF. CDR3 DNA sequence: TGTGCCAGCAGTTCTACAGCGGGAGCAGCACTTCCGTACAATGAGCAGTTCTTC.

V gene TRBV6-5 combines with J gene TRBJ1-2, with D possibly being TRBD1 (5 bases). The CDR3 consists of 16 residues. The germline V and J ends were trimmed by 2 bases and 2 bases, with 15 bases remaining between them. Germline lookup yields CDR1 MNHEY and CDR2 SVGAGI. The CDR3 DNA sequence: TGTGCCAGCAGTTACCCACAGCCCGGGGGGAACTATGGCTACACCTTC. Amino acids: CASSYPQPGGNYGYTF.

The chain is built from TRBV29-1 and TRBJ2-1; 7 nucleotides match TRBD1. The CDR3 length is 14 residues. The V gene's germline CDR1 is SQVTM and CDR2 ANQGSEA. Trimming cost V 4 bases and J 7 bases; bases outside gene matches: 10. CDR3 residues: CSVGKAPTGNEQFF. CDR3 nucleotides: TGCAGCGTTGGAAAGGCCCCGACAGGGAATGAGCAGTTCTTC.

The CDR3: CASSFQGLFSSTDTQYF. CDR3 bases: TGCGCCAGCAGCTTCCAGGGGCTTTTCTCTAGCACAGATACGCAGTATTTT. The rearrangement joins TRBV5-1 to TRBJ2-3; TRBD1 might be the D (6 bases). The germline V gene encodes CDR1 SGHRS and CDR2 YFSETQ. Trimming pared 2 bases from V and 0 bases from J, leaving 16 bases between. The CDR3 has 17 residues.

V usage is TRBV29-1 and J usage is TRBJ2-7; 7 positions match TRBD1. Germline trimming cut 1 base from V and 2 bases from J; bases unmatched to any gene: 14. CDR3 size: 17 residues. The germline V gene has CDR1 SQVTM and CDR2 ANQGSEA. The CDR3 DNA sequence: TGCAGCGTTGAAGGTCTACTCTCAGGGGGTCGTACCTACGAGCAGTACTTC. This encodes CSVEGLLSGGRTYEQYF.

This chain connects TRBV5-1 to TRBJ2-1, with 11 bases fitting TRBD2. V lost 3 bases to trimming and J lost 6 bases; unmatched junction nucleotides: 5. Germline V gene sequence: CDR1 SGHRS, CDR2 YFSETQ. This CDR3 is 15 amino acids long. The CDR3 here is CASSSLAGGSNEQFF. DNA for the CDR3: TGCGCCAGCAGCTCTCTAGCGGGAGGCAGCAATGAGCAGTTCTTC.